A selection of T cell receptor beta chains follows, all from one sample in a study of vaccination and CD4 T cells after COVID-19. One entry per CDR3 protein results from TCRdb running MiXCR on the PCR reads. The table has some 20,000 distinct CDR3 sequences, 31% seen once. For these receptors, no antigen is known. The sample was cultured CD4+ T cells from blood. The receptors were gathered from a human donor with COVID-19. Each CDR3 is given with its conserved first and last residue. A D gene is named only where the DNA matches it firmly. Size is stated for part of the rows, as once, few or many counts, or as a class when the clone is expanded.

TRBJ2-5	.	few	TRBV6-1	TGTGCCAGCAGTGCCACCACCCCCCAGTACTTC	CASSATTPQYF
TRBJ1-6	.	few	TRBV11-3	TGTGCCAGCAGACCAGGGAATTCACCCCTCCACTTT	CASRPGNSPLHF
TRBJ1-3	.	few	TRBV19	TGTGCCAGTAGTATATCACAGCGCCATGGAAACACCATATATTTT	CASSISQRHGNTIYF
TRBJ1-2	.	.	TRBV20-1	TGCAGTGCTAGATGGGGGGTCTTGGGCGGCTACACCTTC	CSARWGVLGGYTF
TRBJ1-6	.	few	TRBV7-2	TGTGCCAGCAGCTTATTGTGGGATAATTCACCCCTCCACTTT	CASSLLWDNSPLHF
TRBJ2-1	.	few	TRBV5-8	TGTGCCAGCAGCTTGGGTTGGGGTAATGAGCAGTTCTTC	CASSLGWGNEQFF
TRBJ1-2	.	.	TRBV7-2	TGTGCCAGCAGCTTAAGCAGGGATGGCTACACCTTC	CASSLSRDGYTF
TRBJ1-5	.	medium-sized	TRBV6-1	TGTGCCAGCAGTCCTACGACACTAATTAGCAATCAGCCCCAGCATTTT	CASSPTTLISNQPQHF
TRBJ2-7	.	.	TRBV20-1	TGCAGTGCTAGAGGCCCGGGCATCTACTTC	CSARGPGIYF
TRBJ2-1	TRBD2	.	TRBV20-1	TGCAGTGCCCCGGGACTAGCGGGATTTGAGCAGTTCTTC	CSAPGLAGFEQFF
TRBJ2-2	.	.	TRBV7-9	TGTGCCAGCAGCTCAGGCCGGCAGGGAGGAACCGGGGAGCTGTTGTTT	CASSSGRQGGTGELLF
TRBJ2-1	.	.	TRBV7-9	TGTGCCAGCGGGAGGGGGGGCGTGAATGAGCAGTTCTTC	CASGRGGVNEQFF
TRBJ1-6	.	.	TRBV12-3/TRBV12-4	TGTGCCAGCAGTTTTGGAGGGCACGCGCCCCTCCACTTT	CASSFGGHAPLHF
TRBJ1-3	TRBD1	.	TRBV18	TGTGCCAGCTCACCAGACAGGGCTGGAAACACCATATATTTT	CASSPDRAGNTIYF
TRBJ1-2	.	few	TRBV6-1	TGTGCCAGCAGTCCCGACAGTAGGAACTATGGCTACACCTTC	CASSPDSRNYGYTF
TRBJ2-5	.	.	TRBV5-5	TGTGCCAGCAGCCGTGCCCAAGTGGAGACCCAGTACTTC	CASSRAQVETQYF
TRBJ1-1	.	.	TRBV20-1	TGCAGTGCCAGAGGAGGCCCGATGAGCACTGAAGCTTTCTTT	CSARGGPMSTEAFF
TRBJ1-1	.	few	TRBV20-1	TGCAGTGCTAGATCCCCTGGGACGTGGGCTTTCTTT	CSARSPGTWAFF
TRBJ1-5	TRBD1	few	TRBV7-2	TGTGCCAGCAGCGAGGGGGCGAGTGGTCAGCCCCAGCATTTT	CASSEGASGQPQHF
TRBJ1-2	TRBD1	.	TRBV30	TGTGCCTGGAGTGTACAAGGGGTAGGGGGCACCTCTAACTATGGCTACACCTTC	CAWSVQGVGGTSNYGYTF
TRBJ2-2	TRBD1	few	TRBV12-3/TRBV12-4	TGTGCCAGCAGTCAGGGGGCTATTTGGGCCGGGGAGCTGTTTTTT	CASSQGAIWAGELFF
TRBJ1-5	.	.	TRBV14	TGTGCCAGCAGCCCACACGGAGATCAGCCCCAGCATTTT	CASSPHGDQPQHF
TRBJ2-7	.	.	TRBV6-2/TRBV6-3	TGTGCCAGCGGCCACCGGGACACCTACGAGCAGTACTTC	CASGHRDTYEQYF
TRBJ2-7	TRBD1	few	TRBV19	TGTGCCAGTAGTACTCGGGACAGGGGGTTCCTCTACGAGCAGTACTTC	CASSTRDRGFLYEQYF
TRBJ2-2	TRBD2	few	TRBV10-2	TGCGCCAGCGGCGAACTAGCGACCGCCGGGGAGCTGTTTTTT	CASGELATAGELFF
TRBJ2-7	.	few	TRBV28	TGTGCCAGCACCAGAAGGGAGTACGAGCAGTACTTC	CASTRREYEQYF
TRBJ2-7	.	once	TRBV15	TGTGCCACCAAACGGGCTAGCGACTCCTACGAGCAGTACTTC	CATKRASDSYEQYF
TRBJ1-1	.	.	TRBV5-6	TGTGCCAGCAGCTCTAACGCAGGGTCTTTATTCCCTGAAGCTTTCTTT	CASSSNAGSLFPEAFF
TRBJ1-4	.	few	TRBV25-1	TGTGCCAGCAGTGAATTGGGGGGAGGGTCTAATGAAAAACTGTTTTTT	CASSELGGGSNEKLFF
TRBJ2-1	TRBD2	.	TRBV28	TGTGCCAGCACTCGGGGGGGGACCCCTCGGTCCAATGAGCAGTTCTTC	CASTRGGTPRSNEQFF
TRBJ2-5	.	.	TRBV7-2	TGTGCCAGCAGCTTTGGCCCCCCCGGGCAAGAGACCCAGTACTTC	CASSFGPPGQETQYF
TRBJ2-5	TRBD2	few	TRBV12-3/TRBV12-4	TGTGCCAGCAGCCCAGCCATGCGGGGACTAGCGGGGGGCCGGTCGGAGACCCAGTACTTC	CASSPAMRGLAGGRSETQYF
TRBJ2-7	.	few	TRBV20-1	TGCAGTGCTAACCCCGGGGGTCAAAAATCGAAAAACTACGAGCAGTACTTC	CSANPGGQKSKNYEQYF
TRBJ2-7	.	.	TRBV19	TGTGCCAGTAGAGCCCGGGACAACTCCTACGAGCAGTACTTC	CASRARDNSYEQYF
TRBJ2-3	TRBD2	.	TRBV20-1	TGCAGTGCTAGCTATGGCGGGGGGGGAGATACGCAGTATTTT	CSASYGGGGDTQYF
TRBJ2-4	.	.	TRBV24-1	TGTGCCACCAGTGATTTGTGGGGAAACATTCAGTACTTC	CATSDLWGNIQYF
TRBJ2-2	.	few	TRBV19	TGTGCCAGTAGTATAGGCCCATTCCCCGACACCGGGGAGCTGTTTTTT	CASSIGPFPDTGELFF
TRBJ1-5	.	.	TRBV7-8	TGTGCCAGCAGCTCCAGACAGGTTAGCAATCAGCCCCAGCATTTT	CASSSRQVSNQPQHF
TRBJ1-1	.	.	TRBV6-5	TGTGCCAGCAGTTACTCGACAGTGAACACTGAAGCTTTCTTT	CASSYSTVNTEAFF
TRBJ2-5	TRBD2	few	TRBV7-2	TGTGCCAGCAGCCTTAGGACTAGCCTAGAGACCCAGTACTTC	CASSLRTSLETQYF
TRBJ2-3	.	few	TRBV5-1	TGCGCCAGCAGCTCTGGACAGGGAGGGACGCAGTATTTT	CASSSGQGGTQYF
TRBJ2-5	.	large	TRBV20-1	TGCAGTGCCAGTCGTGTCGGGGGCTTTTCGGGAGAGACCCAGTACTTC	CSASRVGGFSGETQYF
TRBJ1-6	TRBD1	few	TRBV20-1	TGCAGTGCCCCAGGGACAGGGGGATTGCATTCACCCCTCCACTTT	CSAPGTGGLHSPLHF
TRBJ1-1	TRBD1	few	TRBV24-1	TGTGCCACCAGTGATTTTTCAGGGGGAGGAGCTTTCTTT	CATSDFSGGGAFF
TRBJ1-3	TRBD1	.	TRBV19	TGTGCCAGTGGTGGACAGGGCGGAAACACCATATATTTT	CASGGQGGNTIYF
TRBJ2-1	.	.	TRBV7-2	TGTGCCAGCAGCTTAGCCCCGGGGGGCCGGACCAATGAGCAGTTCTTC	CASSLAPGGRTNEQFF
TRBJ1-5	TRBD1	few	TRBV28	TGTGCCAGCAGTCCTAGTGGGACAGGCCTGGGGCCCCAGCATTTT	CASSPSGTGLGPQHF
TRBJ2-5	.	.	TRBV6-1	TGTGCCAGCAGCGGAGGGTTAAAAGAGACCCAGTACTTC	CASSGGLKETQYF
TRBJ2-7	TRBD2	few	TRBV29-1	TGCAGCGTTGGACCGCGGGGGGGCGAGCAGTACTTC	CSVGPRGGEQYF
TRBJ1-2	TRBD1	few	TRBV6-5	TGTGCCAGCAGTTCCAAAACGGGACAGCCATCCACATACTATGGCTACACCTTC	CASSSKTGQPSTYYGYTF
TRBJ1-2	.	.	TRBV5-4	TGTGCCAGCAGCAAGGACTCGTGGGGCGACTATGGCTACACCTTC	CASSKDSWGDYGYTF
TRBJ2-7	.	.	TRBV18	TGTGCCAGCTCACCTCAGAGGGACTCCTACGAGCAGTACTTC	CASSPQRDSYEQYF
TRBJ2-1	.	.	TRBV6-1	TGTGCCAGCCTCAGGCCTCCCAATGAGCAGTTCTTC	CASLRPPNEQFF
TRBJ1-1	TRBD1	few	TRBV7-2	TGTGCCAGCAGCTTAGCTCGGACAGGGCCCACTGAAGCTTTCTTT	CASSLARTGPTEAFF
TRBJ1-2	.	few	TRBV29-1	TGCAGCGTTGAAAGGGACTCTAACTATGGCTACACCTTC	CSVERDSNYGYTF